This passage covers 9 T cell receptor beta chains from one sample sequenced in a study of cytomegalovirus exposure and HLA in healthy donors. Profiling relied on immunoSEQ multiplex PCR, and the TCRdb table lists in-frame clones only, not all of them. This table holds roughly 280,000 clones, approximately 83% found once. The sample was PBMCs. These receptors were collected from a woman between 18 and 29 years old in good health and CMV-seronegative.

The chain joins TRBV11-2 to TRBJ1-4; perhaps TRBD1 as D (5 bases). V was cut by 0 bases and J by 2 bases, with 13 bases left in between. Germline values: CDR1 SGHAT, CDR2 FQNNGV. There are 17 residues in the CDR3. The CDR3 DNA follows: TGTGCCAGCAGCTTAGATGAAGGAGGGGCTACTAATGAAAAACTGTTTTTT. This translates into CASSLDEGGATNEKLFF.

The gene calls are TRBV5-6 and TRBJ1-1, with a weak D call TRBD1 (6 bases). The V end lost 0 bases, the J end lost 6 bases, and 15 bases lay between the germline ends. The CDR3 is 15 amino acids. Germline V gives CDR1 SGHDT, CDR2 YYEEEE. The CDR3 DNA reads TGTGCCAGCAGCTTGGAGGGCAGGGGAAGTGCTGAAGCTTTCTTT. This gives the protein CASSLEGRGSAEAFF.

CDR3 nucleotide sequence: TGCGCCAGCAGCTTAGGGACTAGCGGGGGGCTAGAAGAGCAGTTCTTC. It specifies CASSLGTSGGLEEQFF. The genes are TRBV5-1 and TRBJ2-1, with 15 bases aligning to TRBD2. The CDR3 spans 16 residues. Germline V CDR1 and CDR2: SGHRS, YFSETQ. V lost 2 bases to trimming and J lost 10 bases; unmatched junction nucleotides: 7.

This chain uses TRBV6-5 with TRBJ1-3, with 8 bases fitting TRBD1. The CDR3 contains 15 residues. V dropped 6 bases and J dropped 0; count of bases not matched to a gene: 4. Germline-derived CDR1 and CDR2 are MNHEY and SVGAGI. Written as DNA, the CDR3 is TGTGCCAGCAGATATACAGGGGGCTCTGGAAACACCATATATTTT. This translates into CASRYTGGSGNTIYF.

The genes are TRBV5-1 and TRBJ2-7, with a tentative D call TRBD1 (6 bases). In germline, CDR1 is SGHRS, CDR2 YFSETQ. The CDR3 runs 15 residues. V lost 1 base and J 3 bases, leaving 14 bases between the germline ends. CDR3 amino acids: CASSLSRGDLYEQYF. The CDR3 DNA reads as TGCGCCAGCAGCTTGTCCAGGGGCGATCTCTACGAGCAGTACTTC.

V is TRBV19 and J is TRBJ2-7, with 10 bases identical to TRBD2. The germline CDR1 and CDR2 sequences are LNHDA and SQIVND (reference sequence). V lost 5 bases and J lost 1; bases outside the gene matches: 5. The CDR3 loop spans 15 amino acids. CDR3 nucleotides: TGTGCCAGTAGTTCCCCGACTAGCGGGTCCTACGAGCAGTACTTC. Its protein product is CASSSPTSGSYEQYF.

CDR3 nucleotides: TGTGCCAGTAGGAGCGACAGGGTCACTGAAGCTTTCTTT. Residues: CASRSDRVTEAFF. The chain is built from TRBV19 and TRBJ1-1, with 7 positions matching TRBD1. Per germline, CDR1 LNHDA and CDR2 SQIVND (reference sequence). The CDR3 is made up of 13 amino acids. The V gene end was trimmed by 6 bases and the J gene end by 4 bases; junction bases not matched to a gene: 5.

The chain couples TRBV19 to TRBJ2-7; the D gene is possibly TRBD1 (5 bases). The V gene's germline CDR1 is LNHDA and CDR2 SQIVND (reference sequence). Trimming removed 3 bases from V and 0 bases from J, with 9 bases in between. The CDR3 covers 14 residues. CDR3 nucleotides: TGTGCCAGTAGTATCTACAGGAGCTCCTACGAGCAGTACTTC. Its protein is CASSIYRSSYEQYF.

This clone has just one count. The chain combines TRBV28 with TRBJ1-1; 7 nucleotides line up with TRBD1. The CDR3 contains 14 residues. V lost 5 bases, J lost 3 bases, and 6 bases stayed unmatched. Germline values: CDR1 MDHEN, CDR2 SYDVKM. CDR3 sequence reads: CASSPGQRDTEAFF. The DNA for the CDR3 is TGTGCCAGCAGTCCGGGACAGCGGGACACTGAAGCTTTCTTT.